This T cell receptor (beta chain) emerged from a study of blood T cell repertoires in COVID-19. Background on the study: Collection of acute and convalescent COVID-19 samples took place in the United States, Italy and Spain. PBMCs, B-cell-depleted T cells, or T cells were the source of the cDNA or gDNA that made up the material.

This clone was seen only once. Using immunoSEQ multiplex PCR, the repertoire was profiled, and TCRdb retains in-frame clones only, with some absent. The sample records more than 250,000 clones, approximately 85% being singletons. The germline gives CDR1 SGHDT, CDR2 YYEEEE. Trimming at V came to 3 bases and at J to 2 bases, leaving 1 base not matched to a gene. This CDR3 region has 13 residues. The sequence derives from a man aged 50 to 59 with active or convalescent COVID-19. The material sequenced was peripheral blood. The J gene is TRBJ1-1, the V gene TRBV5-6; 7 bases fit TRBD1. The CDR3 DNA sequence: TGTGCCAGCAGCTGGGACAGAAACACTGAAGCTTTCTTT. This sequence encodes CASSWDRNTEAFF. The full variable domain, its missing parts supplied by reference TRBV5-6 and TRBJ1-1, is DAGVTQSPTHLIKTRGQQVTLRCSPKSGHDTVSWYQQALGQGPQFIFQYYEEEERQRGNFPDRFSGHQFPNYSSELNVNALLLGDSALYLCASSWDRNTEAFFGQGTRLTVV.